The next 10 T cell receptor beta chains were all read from a single sample in a study of cytotoxic CD8 clonotypes in ibrutinib-treated CLL. Here immunoSEQ multiplex PCR was the method, and the copy in TCRdb shows in-frame clones only, minus some. The sample includes some 140,000 clones, around 93% of them seen just once. The source was PBMCs, collected after 12 months of ibrutinib treatment. The origin of the receptors is a human donor with chronic lymphocytic leukemia.

The chain combines TRBV18 with TRBJ2-7; 9 bases are a match to TRBD2. Germline CDR1 is KGHSH and CDR2 is LQKENI. V was clipped by 6 bases and J by 4 bases; unmatched bases: 13. The length of the CDR3 is 16 residues. CDR3 residues: CASSPTRLAADYEQYF. The CDR3, as DNA: TGTGCCAGCTCTCCAACCCGACTAGCGGCGGATTACGAGCAGTACTTC. Drawing the rest from reference TRBV18 and TRBJ2-7, the complete variable domain is NAGVMQNPRHLVRRRGQEARLRCSPMKGHSHVYWYRQLPEEGLKFMVYLQKENIIDESGMPKERFSAEFPKEGPSILRIQQVVRGDSAAYFCASSPTRLAADYEQYFGPGTRLTVT.

The chain is built from TRBV6-5 and TRBJ2-7, with D possibly matching TRBD1 (5 bases). Per germline, CDR1 MNHEY and CDR2 SVGAGI. Trimming removed 4 bases at V and 3 bases at J, with 13 bases between. The CDR3 sequence is 14 residues long. The CDR3 DNA sequence: TGTGCCAGCAGTTCCTTGACAGCATACTACGAGCAGTACTTC. Translating gives CASSSLTAYYEQYF.

The V call is TRBV7-6, the J call TRBJ2-3; 10 nucleotides agree with TRBD2. The CDR3 has 14 amino acids. After removal of 8 bases from V and 2 bases from J, the junction contained 4 bases not matched to a gene. The V gene's germline CDR1 is SGHVS and CDR2 FNYEAQ. CDR3 residues: CASGLAANTDTQYF. In nucleotides, the CDR3 is TGTGCCAGCGGACTAGCGGCTAACACAGATACGCAGTATTTT.

This rearrangement joins TRBV21-1 to TRBJ1-2; the tabulated D call, TRBD1, remains unverified against the DNA. TRBV21-1 is annotated as a pseudogene. The CDR3 covers 13 residues. As DNA, the CDR3 is TGTGCCAGCTTTTGGACAGACCACTATGGCTACACCTTC. This sequence encodes CASFWTDHYGYTF.

The chain couples TRBV9 to TRBJ2-5; D tentatively fits TRBD1 or TRBD2 (5 bases each). This CDR3 comprises 14 residues. The germline CDR1 and CDR2 sequences are SGDLS and YYNGEE. Trimming took off 4 bases at V and 5 bases at J, with 15 bases between the two ends. For the CDR3, the DNA is TGTGCCAGCAGCCCGGGACCTTATAGGGAGACCCAGTACTTC. It codes for CASSPGPYRETQYF.

The J gene is TRBJ2-2, the V gene TRBV5-1; D might be TRBD2 (6 bases). Germline CDR1 reads SGHRS; CDR2 reads YFSETQ. Trimming stripped 3 bases from V and 4 bases from J, with 13 bases between. The CDR3 is 15 amino acids. The CDR3 region has the DNA TGCGCCAGCAGCTGGGCGGGAAGGAGCACCGGGGAGCTGTTTTTT. As protein: CASSWAGRSTGELFF.

The rearrangement joins TRBV6-1 to TRBJ2-7; D unresolved. The length of the CDR3 is 13 residues. V lost 7 bases and J 4 bases, leaving 14 bases between the germline ends. Germline CDR1 MNHNS, CDR2 SASEGT. The CDR3 region has the DNA TGTGCCAGCAACTCGGGCCAGAGGTACGAGCAGTACTTC. This translates into CASNSGQRYEQYF.

J is TRBJ2-1 and V is TRBV7-3; 8 bases line up with TRBD2. Germline CDR1 and CDR2: SGHTA and FQGTGA. The length of the CDR3 is 16 residues. The junction had 5 bases not matched to a gene; V was cut back by 2 bases and J by 2 bases. The CDR3 DNA sequence: TGTGCCAGCAGCTTAGCTAGCGGGCCCGCCTACAATGAGCAGTTCTTC. Translated: CASSLASGPAYNEQFF.

V gene TRBV28 combines with J gene TRBJ2-3; 14 positions match TRBD2. Germline lookup yields CDR1 MDHEN and CDR2 SYDVKM. There are 15 residues in the CDR3. The V segment lost 5 bases and the J segment 6 bases; nucleotides outside the gene matches: 4. For the CDR3, the DNA is TGTGCCAGCAGTCCCCGGACTAGCGGGAGGGATACGCAGTATTTT. It is translated as CASSPRTSGRDTQYF.

Only one count was recorded for this clone. This chain uses TRBV10-2 with TRBJ2-1; 10 bases are a match to TRBD2. The ends lost 8 bases at V and 9 bases at J; junction bases unmatched: 7. The CDR3 contains 13 residues. Looked up from germline, CDR1 is WSHSY and CDR2 is SAAADI. The CDR3 loop reads CASALAGASEQFF. The CDR3 nucleotides are TGCGCCAGCGCTCTAGCGGGAGCCTCTGAGCAGTTCTTC.